The source of this T cell receptor (beta chain) is a study of OX40 agonist ivuxolimab in advanced cancers. For the study at large: Ivuxolimab, an antibody that agonizes OX40 (CD134), was administered to the patients. Broader study findings: The CD4+ and CD8+ T cells in the blood had expanded clonally by week 6 at 0.1 to 3.0 mg/kg. Mean expanded clone counts were higher in CD8+ than CD4+ T cells.

Sequencing was performed with immunoSEQ multiplex PCR; in TCRdb, only in-frame clones are kept and a portion is missing. The sample consists of over 40,000 clones, around nine tenths of them appearing once. Notes on this clone: Its specificity is not known.

The source material was CD4+ or CD8+ T cells sorted from blood, sampled in a trial of the OX40 agonist ivuxolimab. This receptor was obtained from an adult with an advanced solid tumor such as melanoma, head and neck, liver or kidney cancer.

The CDR3 DNA is TGTGCCAGCAGCCTCTTAGACAGGGGGACTAGCACAGATACGCAGTATTTT. This sequence encodes CASSLLDRGTSTDTQYF. The V gene is TRBV11-2, the J gene TRBJ2-3; TRBD1 matches at 9 bases. CDR3 length: 17 residues. Germline V CDR1 and CDR2: SGHAT, FQNNGV. The V segment lost 5 bases and the J segment 0 bases; nucleotides outside the gene matches: 9.